The 3 T cell receptor beta chains reported below all come from one sample, sequenced in a study of cytomegalovirus exposure and HLA in healthy donors. It was with 60 Vbeta and 13 Jbeta primers that the PCR ran. Produced via immunoSEQ multiplex PCR; TCRdb's table is partial and in-frame only. The sample has 40,000 to 60,000 clones. Sample: PBMCs. These receptors came from a female donor in good health and CMV-seronegative.

The chain joins TRBV27 to TRBJ2-7; 9 bases are a match to TRBD2. Germline lookup yields CDR1 MNHEY and CDR2 SMNVEV (reference sequence). The CDR3 runs 16 residues. The V segment lost 4 bases and the J segment 4 bases; nucleotides outside the gene matches: 11. DNA of the CDR3: TGTGCCAGCAGTTCAGTAGCGGGAGTGACGTTTTACGAGCAGTACTTC. Translation: CASSSVAGVTFYEQYF.

The CDR3 DNA sequence: TGTGCCAGCCTGACAGGTAGCACAGATACGCAGTATTTT. It encodes CASLTGSTDTQYF. The rearrangement links TRBV6-6 to TRBJ2-3; D perhaps matches TRBD1 (6 bases). Trimming shortened V by 8 bases and J by 0 bases, and 9 bases separated the two germline ends. The CDR3 sequence is 13 residues long. From germline, CDR1 is MNHNY and CDR2 SVGAGI (reference sequence).

This rearrangement joins TRBV4-1 to TRBJ2-7; 11 nucleotides line up with TRBD2. Germline V gene data show CDR1 as MGHRA and CDR2 as YSYEKL. This CDR3 spans 16 amino acids. V trimming: 0 bases; J trimming: 4 bases; junction bases outside the gene matches: 5. The CDR3 protein is CASSQEASGGLYEQYF. CDR3 DNA sequence: TGCGCCAGCAGCCAAGAAGCTAGCGGGGGGTTGTACGAGCAGTACTTC.